The clone carrying this TCR beta chain occurred many times. The entry originates in a study of tumor-infiltrating lymphocytes in primary liver carcinoma. V dropped 0 bases and J dropped 5 bases, with 6 bases sitting between them. The CDR3 spans 13 residues. In germline, CDR1 is SGHAT, CDR2 FQNNGV. Between roughly 17 and 31 mg of unsorted bulk tissue served as the source from which RNA and DNA were co-extracted. The researchers produced TCR beta cDNA from approximately 550 ng total RNA with a constant-region primer. ARM-PCR, slightly modified, supplied the TCR beta libraries through three nested multiplex PCR rounds. TRBV1-TRBV30 forward primers paired with a C-beta reverse primer were used in the first two PCR rounds, which ran roughly 9 cycles each. TCRdb redid the calling of the multiplex PCR reads with MiXCR, one entry per CDR3 protein. This table has around 25,000 distinct CDR3 sequences, roughly three quarters appearing once.

This TCR was recovered from a woman aged 25 to 39 with primary liver carcinoma and hepatitis B virus infection. The V and J genes are TRBV11-2 and TRBJ2-3; D remains ambiguous. Source material: liver tumor tissue from sampling region 5. Stated subset: tumor region T5, tumor centre. The CDR3 nucleotides read TGTGCCAGCAGCTTAGATCGAGGAGATACGCAGTATTTT. Translation: CASSLDRGDTQYF. The full variable domain, rest sourced from reference TRBV11-2 and TRBJ2-3, is EAGVAQSPRYKIIEKRQSVAFWCNPISGHATLYWYQQILGQGPKLLIQFQNNGVVDDSQLPKDRFSAERLKGVDSTLKIQPAKLEDSAVYLCASSLDRGDTQYFGPGTRLTVL.